This T cell receptor (beta chain) was profiled in a study of cytomegalovirus exposure and HLA in healthy donors. General study points: An assumption of roughly uniform sequencing depth across donors underlay the presence/absence analyses. The authors enumerated roughly 160 TCR beta chains as linked to cytomegalovirus.

Primers: 60 Vbeta forward and 13 Jbeta reverse. Clones were sequenced by immunoSEQ multiplex PCR, and TCRdb holds only the in-frame ones, with some missing. The sample yields approximately 130,000 clones, roughly 70% seen once. As to this clone: What it recognizes is unknown.

The sequencing input was PBMCs. The sequence came from a woman between 40 and 50 years old in good health and CMV-seropositive.

The CDR3 DNA reads TGTGCCTGGAGTGTACAGGGGGCGGGCGAGCAGTACTTC. It translates to CAWSVQGAGEQYF. The chain links TRBV30 to TRBJ2-7; 9 nucleotides align to TRBD1. The CDR3 sequence is 13 residues long. V shed 0 bases and J 6 bases; nucleotides not matched to a gene: 3. In germline, CDR1 is GTSNPN, CDR2 SVGIG (reference sequence).